This TCR beta chain was found in a study of blood T cell repertoires in COVID-19. Overall study context: The cDNA or gDNA used as material had been derived from T cells, B-cell-depleted T cells, or PBMCs.

How the authors handled the data: Amplification from reference gene primers served as the basis for estimated nucleated cell counts. Libraries were prepared by immunoSEQ multiplex PCR; TCRdb keeps only in-frame clonotypes and omits some of them. The DNA was the basis for D and trimming; V, J and clone size are from that table. The table lists around 430,000 clones, around nine tenths of them singletons. Participants were placed into cohorts based on the clinical history they reported. For recovered donors of Cohort 3, there were two negative PCRs, clearance, or symptom resolution. The TCR comes from a woman aged 45-60 years who had recovered from COVID-19. Sequencing input: PBMCs or T cells enriched from blood (not recorded which).

DNA for the CDR3: TGTGCCAGCAGCCACTCCCGGGTAGCTGAAGCTTTCTTT. It translates to CASSHSRVAEAFF. The V and J genes are TRBV7-2 and TRBJ1-1; D call uncertain. Germline values: CDR1 SGHTA, CDR2 FQGNSA. The CDR3 extends over 13 amino acids. V was pared by 5 bases and J by 6 bases, with 13 bases between.